The clone carrying this T cell receptor beta chain has just a few counts. Germline V gene lookup returns CDR1 SGHRS and CDR2 YFSETQ. Losses at the gene ends were 3 bases for V and 6 bases for J; bases not matched to a gene: 6. The CDR3 totals 14 residues. Assay used: immunoSEQ multiplex PCR; TCRdb lists only in-frame clones, some missing. This table holds a few hundred thousand clones, roughly 84% found once. This sample is part of a study of blood T cell repertoires in COVID-19. The sequenced sample consisted of PBMCs or T cells enriched from blood (not recorded which). The source of this sequence is a man aged 50-59 years who had recovered from COVID-19. J is TRBJ1-1 and V is TRBV5-1; 9 bases are a match to TRBD1. CDR3 bases: TGCGCCAGCAGCTCGGGACAGGGTCAGTCTGAAGCTTTCTTT. Amino acids: CASSSGQGQSEAFF.